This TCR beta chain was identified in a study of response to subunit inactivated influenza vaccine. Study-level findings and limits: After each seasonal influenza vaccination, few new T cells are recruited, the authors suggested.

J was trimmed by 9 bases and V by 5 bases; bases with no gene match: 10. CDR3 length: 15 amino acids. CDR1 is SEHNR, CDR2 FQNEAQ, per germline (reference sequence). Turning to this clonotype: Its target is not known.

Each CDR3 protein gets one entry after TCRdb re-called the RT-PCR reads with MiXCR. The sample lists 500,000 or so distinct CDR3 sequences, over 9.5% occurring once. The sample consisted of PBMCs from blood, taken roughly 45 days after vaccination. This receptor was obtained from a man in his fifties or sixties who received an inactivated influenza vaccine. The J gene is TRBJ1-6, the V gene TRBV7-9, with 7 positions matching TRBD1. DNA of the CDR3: TGTGCCAGCAGCCCTAGGACAGGCACAAGTTCACCCCTCCACTTT. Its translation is CASSPRTGTSSPLHF.